These 32 T cell receptor beta chains were sequenced from one sample in a study of blood T cell repertoires in COVID-19. The repertoire was sequenced with immunoSEQ multiplex PCR; TCRdb's copy has only in-frame clones and lacks some. Of 110,000 to 150,000 clones in the sample, roughly 79% were seen once. The material sequenced was peripheral blood. Receptors were obtained from a human donor in a cohort sampled during active COVID-19.

The chain links TRBV6-5 to TRBJ1-2; weak D call: TRBD1 (5 bases). Germline-derived CDR1 and CDR2 are MNHEY and SVGAGI. The CDR3 is 14 residues long. The V end lost 7 bases, the J end lost 3 bases, and 15 bases lay between the germline ends. The CDR3 is CASTNIGADYGYTF. For the CDR3, the DNA is TGTGCCAGCACCAACATAGGGGCGGACTATGGCTACACCTTC.

This clone was observed a few times. The chain is built from TRBV18 and TRBJ1-1, with TRBD1 identical over 7 bases. The CDR3 has 14 amino acids. The ends lost 5 bases at V and 3 bases at J; junction bases unmatched: 6. Germline V gene sequence: CDR1 KGHSH, CDR2 LQKENI. In nucleotides, the CDR3 is TGTGCCAGCTCAATAAACAGGGGTGACACTGAAGCTTTCTTT. Protein sequence: CASSINRGDTEAFF.

This clone was seen just once. The chain links TRBV27 to TRBJ1-1; D gene unclear. The CDR3 contains 14 residues. Germline lookup yields CDR1 MNHEY and CDR2 SMNVEV (reference sequence). V lost 4 bases, J lost 6 bases, and 15 bases lay in between. As DNA, the CDR3 is TGTGCCAGCAGTTCCAACGCGGGGTGGCCTGAAGCTTTCTTT. Its protein is CASSSNAGWPEAFF.

The chain joins TRBV11-2 to TRBJ1-5; D gene unclear. V lost 0 bases to trimming and J lost 11 bases, with 11 bases between them. The CDR3 is made up of 13 amino acids. Per the germline V gene, CDR1 is SGHAT and CDR2 is FQNNGV. CDR3 coding DNA: TGTGCCAGCAGCTTAGACCGTGAACTGGCCCAGCATTTT. Protein product: CASSLDRELAQHF. The full variable domain, in which reference TRBV11-2 and TRBJ1-5 provide the parts outside the CDR3, is EAGVAQSPRYKIIEKRQSVAFWCNPISGHATLYWYQQILGQGPKLLIQFQNNGVVDDSQLPKDRFSAERLKGVDSTLKIQPAKLEDSAVYLCASSLDRELAQHFGDGTRLSIL.

The chain links TRBV7-9 to TRBJ2-1, with TRBD2 matching over 10 bases. The CDR3 sequence is 15 residues long. The V and J ends lost 8 bases and 9 bases, in that order; junction bases with no gene match: 13. Germline V gene sequence: CDR1 SEHNR, CDR2 FQNEAQ (reference sequence). The CDR3 DNA is TGTGCCAGCTCCCGATCAGCGGGAGGGCCTTTTGAGCAGTTCTTC. It encodes CASSRSAGGPFEQFF.

The DNA of the CDR3 is TGTGCCAGCAGCCAGGGCCCGGGACTTGTCCCCTACGAGCAGTACTTC. This codes for CASSQGPGLVPYEQYF. The chain employs TRBV4-2 and TRBJ2-7, with D perhaps TRBD2 (6 bases). Trimming took 3 bases from V and 2 from J, leaving 17 bases between them. Germline values: CDR1 LGHNA, CDR2 YNFKEQ. The CDR3 has 16 residues.

This clone came up once. The chain links TRBV3-1 (or the pseudogene TRBV3-2) to TRBJ1-1, with 8 bases matching TRBD1. There are 13 residues in the CDR3. Trimming took 3 bases from V and 10 from J; bases not matched to a gene: 7. Germline lookup yields CDR1 LGHDT and CDR2 YNNKEL (reference sequence). The CDR3 bases are TGTGCCAGCAGCCACCGACAGGGGATGGGAGCTTTCTTT. Protein sequence: CASSHRQGMGAFF.

The V gene is TRBV7-9, the J gene TRBJ2-7; possibly TRBD2 for D (6 bases). V was shortened by 8 bases and J by 3 bases, with 14 bases between the two germline ends. Per the germline V gene, CDR1 is SEHNR and CDR2 is FQNEAQ (reference sequence). The CDR3 loop spans 13 amino acids. CDR3 bases: TGTGCCAGCGAAAGTGGGGGGATCTACGAGCAGTACTTC. Protein sequence: CASESGGIYEQYF.

The chain is built from TRBV19 and TRBJ2-1; TRBD2 agrees at 9 bases. Per the germline V gene, CDR1 is LNHDA and CDR2 is SQIVND (reference sequence). This CDR3 region has 16 residues. V lost 6 bases to trimming and J lost 5 bases; unmatched junction nucleotides: 11. In nucleotides, the CDR3 is TGTGCCAGTAGCCCCCGCGGGAGGGGCGGAAACAATGAGCAGTTCTTC. Translated, it gives CASSPRGRGGNNEQFF.

The V gene is TRBV24-1, the J gene TRBJ2-5, with 10 bases identical to TRBD1. Germline V lookup: CDR1 KGHDR, CDR2 SFDVKD. The V gene end was trimmed by 3 bases and the J gene end by 5 bases; junction bases not matched to a gene: 8. The CDR3 consists of 16 residues. CDR3 coding DNA: TGTGCCACCAGTGATCTCGGGACAGGGGCCGGGGAGACCCAGTACTTC. It translates to CATSDLGTGAGETQYF.

The chain recombines TRBV6-4 with TRBJ2-3; TRBD1 might be the D (7 bases). Germline V gene sequence: CDR1 MRHNA, CDR2 SNTAGT. CDR3 length: 14 amino acids. Trimming stripped 6 bases from V and 4 bases from J, with 14 bases between. CDR3 sequence reads: CASRGQRGADTQYF. CDR3 sequence (DNA): TGTGCCAGCAGGGGACAGAGGGGGGCAGATACGCAGTATTTT.

This clone was seen only once. The gene calls are TRBV29-1 and TRBJ1-2; TRBD1 matches 10 bases. The V segment lost 1 base and the J segment 8 bases; nucleotides outside the gene matches: 7. The CDR3 consists of 14 residues. Per the germline V gene, CDR1 is SQVTM and CDR2 is ANQGSEA. The CDR3 protein is CSVEGDRGLRGYTF. The CDR3, as DNA: TGCAGCGTTGAAGGGGACAGGGGATTGCGGGGCTACACCTTC.

The rearrangement uses TRBV4-1 and TRBJ2-3; 7 positions match TRBD1. In germline, CDR1 is MGHRA, CDR2 YSYEKL. The V and J ends lost 4 bases and 0 bases, in that order; junction bases with no gene match: 7. The CDR3 extends over 16 amino acids. CDR3 DNA sequence: TGCGCCAGCAGCCCTCGGACAGGAGTTAGCACAGATACGCAGTATTTT. The encoded protein is CASSPRTGVSTDTQYF.

The CDR3 spells CASSKKSGRNYEQYF. For the CDR3, the DNA is TGTGCCAGTAGTAAGAAGAGCGGGAGGAACTACGAGCAGTACTTC. V usage is TRBV19 and J usage is TRBJ2-7, with 9 bases lining up with TRBD2. CDR1 is LNHDA, CDR2 SQIVND, per germline (reference sequence). Unmatched junction bases numbered 7, after V lost 4 bases and J lost 3 bases. This CDR3 has 15 amino acids.

This clone appeared once. This chain uses TRBV5-8 with TRBJ2-5, with a possible D match to TRBD1 (6 bases). V shed 6 bases and J shed 1 base, with 10 bases lying between them. The germline V gene has CDR1 SGHTS and CDR2 YDEGEE. This CDR3 has 13 residues. CDR3 nucleotide sequence: TGTGCCAGCAACTACAGGGTCCAAGAGACCCAGTACTTC. It specifies CASNYRVQETQYF.

This chain's CDR3 is CASSLWTGGNSPLHF. CDR3 bases: TGTGCCAGCAGCCTCTGGACAGGGGGAAATTCACCCCTCCACTTT. This sequence joins TRBV14 and TRBJ1-6; 10 bases are shared with TRBD1. The germline CDR1 and CDR2 sequences are SGHDN and FVKESK. The length of the CDR3 is 15 residues. J gave up 7 bases and V 4 bases, and 4 bases lay outside the gene matches.

On this clone: Other nucleotide sequences in the sample specify the same CDR3. The chain joins TRBV28 to TRBJ2-7; 8 nucleotides match TRBD1. Germline CDR1 is MDHEN and CDR2 is SYDVKM. V shed 3 bases, J shed 4 bases, and the junction held 2 bases outside the gene matches. The CDR3 runs to 13 residues. CDR3 amino acids: CASSLRQGYEQYF. Written as DNA, the CDR3 is TGTGCCAGCAGTTTGAGACAGGGGTACGAGCAGTACTTC. Combining the CDR3 with reference TRBV28 and TRBJ2-7 gives the whole variable domain DVKVTQSSRYLVKRTGEKVFLECVQDMDHENMFWYRQDPGLGLRLIYFSYDVKMKEKGDIPEGYSVSREKKERFSLILESASTNQTSMYLCASSLRQGYEQYFGPGTRLTVT.

The chain combines TRBV19 with TRBJ2-5, with TRBD1 as a possible D gene (6 bases). The CDR3 is made up of 14 amino acids. Looked up from germline, CDR1 is LNHDA and CDR2 is SQIVND (reference sequence). With 10 bases removed from V and 3 bases from J, the gap between germline ends came to 18 bases. CDR3 coding DNA: TGTGCCACACATGACCCAGGACAGAAAGAGACCCAGTACTTC. Its translation is CATHDPGQKETQYF.

The V gene is TRBV7-8, the J gene TRBJ1-2; 7 nucleotides line up with TRBD1. CDR3 length: 15 residues. V shed 0 bases and J 5 bases; nucleotides not matched to a gene: 6. The germline V gene encodes CDR1 SGHVS and CDR2 FQNEAQ. This chain's CDR3 is CASSLASGGLYGYTF. DNA for the CDR3: TGTGCCAGCAGCTTAGCGTCAGGGGGTTTGTATGGCTACACCTTC.

The chain uses TRBV10-3 and TRBJ1-3; D not certain. The V end was cut by 9 bases, the J end by 0 bases, with 12 bases between. CDR3 size: 14 residues. Germline lookup yields CDR1 ENHRY and CDR2 SYGVKD. The CDR3, as DNA: TGTGCCATTCGGACGGGGAACTCTGGAAACACCATATATTTT. Its protein is CAIRTGNSGNTIYF.

J is TRBJ1-2 and V is TRBV7-9; 9 bases match TRBD1. Germline V CDR1 and CDR2: SEHNR, FQNEAQ (reference sequence). The CDR3 runs to 15 residues. Trimming took 7 bases from V and 2 from J; bases not matched to a gene: 8. Here the CDR3 reads CASNAEDRGNYGYTF. The CDR3 DNA sequence: TGTGCCAGCAACGCGGAAGACAGGGGGAACTATGGCTACACCTTC.

This clone has only a few counts. CDR3 loop: CASRGQDSSGANVLTF. CDR3 sequence (DNA): TGTGCCAGCAGAGGACAGGACAGCTCTGGGGCCAACGTCCTGACTTTC. The chain combines TRBV28 with TRBJ2-6; 7 nucleotides agree with TRBD1. In germline, CDR1 is MDHEN, CDR2 SYDVKM. V lost 6 bases to trimming and J lost 0 bases; unmatched junction nucleotides: 5. The CDR3 spans 16 residues.

The chain recombines TRBV27 with TRBJ2-7; 7 nucleotides align to TRBD2. Per germline, CDR1 MNHEY and CDR2 SMNVEV (reference sequence). Trimming at V came to 6 bases and at J to 1 base, leaving 6 bases not matched to a gene. The CDR3 has 14 amino acids. The DNA for the CDR3 is TGTGCCAGCAGAAGAGCACTAGCGTCCTACGAGCAGTACTTC. It encodes CASRRALASYEQYF.

The chain carries TRBV5-5 and TRBJ2-5, with D possibly being TRBD2 (6 bases). The CDR3 runs 14 residues. Germline CDR1 is SGHKS and CDR2 is YYEKEE (reference sequence). The V gene lost 0 bases and the J gene lost 5 bases, with 11 bases spanning the gap. CDR3 bases: TGTGCCAGCAGCTTGGCCGCGGGGAGGGAGACCCAGTACTTC. Translated: CASSLAAGRETQYF.

The rearrangement links TRBV5-5 to TRBJ2-5; 9 bases fit TRBD1. This CDR3 contains 13 residues. Germline CDR1 is SGHKS and CDR2 is YYEKEE (reference sequence). V shed 9 bases, J shed 5 bases, and the junction held 8 bases outside the gene matches. The CDR3 sequence: CATQRGQGETQYF. CDR3 in DNA: TGTGCCACCCAGAGGGGACAGGGTGAGACCCAGTACTTC.

The chain is built from TRBV4-3 and TRBJ2-3; 7 bases agree with TRBD2. CDR3 length: 16 residues. CDR1 LGHNA and CDR2 YSLEER come from the germline V gene. J lost 1 base, V lost 0 bases, and 4 bases had no gene match. CDR3 DNA sequence: TGCGCCAGCAGCCAAGATGGGAGGGGCCGCACAGATACGCAGTATTTT. Translated, it gives CASSQDGRGRTDTQYF.

This clone was recorded only once. The rearrangement joins TRBV2 to TRBJ1-6; 9 bases align to TRBD1. Looked up from germline, CDR1 is SNHLY and CDR2 is FYNNEI. This CDR3 region has 15 residues. The ends lost 1 base at V and 8 bases at J; junction bases unmatched: 3. CDR3 amino acids: CASSEVGTGYSPLHF. The DNA for the CDR3 is TGTGCCAGCAGTGAAGTTGGGACAGGGTATTCACCCCTCCACTTT.

This clone was detected once. This rearrangement joins TRBV6-1 to TRBJ1-1; TRBD1 matches 7 bases. The germline V gene encodes CDR1 MNHNS and CDR2 SASEGT. CDR3 length: 16 amino acids. Losses at the gene ends were 4 bases for V and 0 bases for J; bases not matched to a gene: 8. The CDR3 bases are TGTGCCAGCAGTGGCCTGGGACAGTCTATGAACACTGAAGCTTTCTTT. It yields the protein CASSGLGQSMNTEAFF.

This clone was counted many times. This sequence joins TRBV10-3 and TRBJ2-7; a possible D gene is TRBD2 (9 bases). This CDR3 spans 17 amino acids. Germline V gene sequence: CDR1 ENHRY, CDR2 SYGVKD. The V end lost 6 bases, the J end lost 3 bases, and 24 bases lay between the germline ends. CDR3 DNA sequence: TGTGCCATCAGCCCGGGACAGGTTAGCGGGAGAGGCTACGAGCAGTACTTC. Translating it yields CAISPGQVSGRGYEQYF.

The chain uses TRBV6-5 and TRBJ2-7; 7 nucleotides line up with TRBD2. The CDR3 contains 13 residues. V lost 1 base to trimming and J lost 5 bases; unmatched junction nucleotides: 2. Germline CDR1 reads MNHEY; CDR2 reads SVGAGI. The CDR3 DNA follows: TGTGCCAGCAGTTACTGGGAGGGACACGAGCAGTACTTC. Translation gives CASSYWEGHEQYF.

With regard to this clone: Other DNA sequences of this sample code for an identical CDR3. CDR3 DNA sequence: TGTGCCAGCAGTTACCGAGACAGCTACGAGCAGTACTTC. This translates into CASSYRDSYEQYF. The V call is TRBV6-6, the J call TRBJ2-7; TRBD1 might be the D (5 bases). With 2 bases removed from V and 3 bases from J, the gap between germline ends came to 8 bases. Germline CDR1 and CDR2: MNHNY and SVGAGI (reference sequence). This CDR3 is 13 amino acids long.

The chain links TRBV18 to TRBJ2-3, with 9 bases aligning to TRBD1. The CDR3 is 15 residues long. V lost 6 bases to trimming and J lost 1 base; unmatched junction nucleotides: 5. CDR1 KGHSH and CDR2 LQKENI come from the germline V gene. DNA for the CDR3: TGTGCCAGCTCTCAAGACAGGGGGGGCACAGATACGCAGTATTTT. It specifies CASSQDRGGTDTQYF.